The 13 T cell receptor beta chains below all came from one sample that was sequenced in a study of blood T cell repertoires in COVID-19. Only in-frame clones appear in the TCRdb table, and some are missing; sequencing was by immunoSEQ multiplex PCR. The table has around 140,000 clones, over 75% seen once. Sequencing was performed on peripheral blood. The receptor set was obtained from an older man with active COVID-19.

The chain couples TRBV24-1 to TRBJ2-1; D may be TRBD2 (6 bases). The V end lost 3 bases, the J end lost 6 bases, and 23 bases lay between the germline ends. The germline V gene encodes CDR1 KGHDR and CDR2 SFDVKD. The CDR3 is made up of 18 amino acids. The CDR3 DNA reads TGTGCCACCAGTGATCCCCGCCTAGGAGGGTCCGTCTTCAATGAGCAGTTCTTC. It encodes CATSDPRLGGSVFNEQFF.

This clone turned up a few times. The identical CDR3 is also encoded by other nucleotide sequences in the sample. J is TRBJ2-5 and V is TRBV7-9; D might be TRBD2 (5 bases). CDR3 length: 12 amino acids. Germline V gene sequence: CDR1 SEHNR, CDR2 FQNEAQ (reference sequence). With 2 bases removed from V and 5 bases from J, the gap between germline ends came to 6 bases. CDR3 bases: TGTGCCAGCAGCTTAAGAGGGGAGACCCAGTACTTC. Translated: CASSLRGETQYF.

The gene calls are TRBV15 and TRBJ1-2; the D is unclear. This CDR3 comprises 11 residues. Germline assignment: CDR1 LNHNV and CDR2 YYDKDF (reference sequence). Trimming stripped 6 bases from V and 13 bases from J, with 15 bases between. CDR3 nucleotides: TGTGCCACCAGTATCGGCCGAGCTAGCACCTTC. Translating gives CATSIGRASTF.

This chain connects TRBV5-1 to TRBJ1-4; 11 nucleotides agree with TRBD1. With V trimmed by 8 bases and J by 7 bases, 16 bases remained unmatched. Germline V gives CDR1 SGHRS, CDR2 YFSETQ. The CDR3 covers 17 residues. In nucleotides, the CDR3 is TGCGCCAGTTCCAGTCCGGGACAGGGGGAAGTTGGTGAAAAACTGTTTTTT. This gives the protein CASSSPGQGEVGEKLFF.

The genes are TRBV9 and TRBJ1-2; D perhaps matches TRBD1 (6 bases). Per germline, CDR1 SGDLS and CDR2 YYNGEE. The CDR3 runs 14 residues. Trimming shortened V by 0 bases and J by 2 bases, and 8 bases separated the two germline ends. The CDR3 protein is CASSVVGGNYGYTF. CDR3 nucleotide sequence: TGTGCCAGCAGCGTAGTAGGGGGAAACTATGGCTACACCTTC.

V usage is TRBV10-2 and J usage is TRBJ2-7; 10 bases are a match to TRBD2. The germline V gene has CDR1 WSHSY and CDR2 SAAADI. The CDR3 extends over 15 amino acids. After removal of 4 bases from V and 4 bases from J, the junction contained 7 bases not matched to a gene. The CDR3 sequence is CASSGTGTSEYEQYF. The CDR3, as DNA: TGCGCCAGCAGTGGAACCGGGACTAGCGAATACGAGCAGTACTTC.

The chain joins TRBV7-6 to TRBJ2-7; 13 bases fit TRBD2. Germline CDR1 is SGHVS and CDR2 is FNYEAQ. This CDR3 region has 16 residues. Losses at the gene ends were 4 bases for V and 4 bases for J; bases not matched to a gene: 7. The CDR3 loop reads CASSSQTSGGQYEQYF. The CDR3 DNA sequence: TGTGCCAGCAGCTCTCAGACTAGCGGGGGGCAGTACGAGCAGTACTTC.

The gene calls are TRBV30 and TRBJ1-4; 11 bases align to TRBD1. The germline CDR1 and CDR2 sequences are GTSNPN and SVGIG (reference sequence). Trimming removed 5 bases from V and 8 bases from J; junction bases left unmatched: 7. The CDR3 loop spans 14 amino acids. As DNA, the CDR3 is TGTGCCTGGGAGGACAGGGGGCCGGACGAAAAACTGTTTTTT. Residues: CAWEDRGPDEKLFF.

This clone was observed a single time. This chain joins TRBV19 and TRBJ1-1; 8 nucleotides agree with TRBD1. This CDR3 region has 16 residues. Trimming cost V 3 bases and J 4 bases; bases outside gene matches: 10. Germline values: CDR1 LNHDA, CDR2 SQIVND (reference sequence). DNA for the CDR3: TGTGCCAGTAGTATTAAATCAGGGGGCGGGGGCACTGAAGCTTTCTTT. This sequence encodes CASSIKSGGGGTEAFF. The complete variable domain, with remaining parts taken from reference TRBV19 and TRBJ1-1, reads DGGITQSPKYLFRKEGQNVTLSCEQNLNHDAMYWYRQDPGQGLRLIYYSQIVNDFQKGDIAEGYSVSREKKESFPLTVTSAQKNPTAFYLCASSIKSGGGGTEAFFGQGTRLTVV.

The V and J genes are TRBV5-4 and TRBJ1-1, with 7 bases identical to TRBD1. The germline V gene has CDR1 SGHNT and CDR2 YYREEE (reference sequence). This CDR3 region has 15 residues. V trimming: 1 base; J trimming: 0 bases; junction bases outside the gene matches: 3. This CDR3 is CASSLNRGLNTEAFF. The CDR3 nucleotides read TGTGCCAGCAGCTTGAACAGGGGCCTGAACACTGAAGCTTTCTTT.

The V gene is TRBV7-9, the J gene TRBJ1-1, with TRBD1 matching over 7 bases. Germline assignment: CDR1 SEHNR and CDR2 FQNEAQ (reference sequence). The CDR3 is 14 residues long. V gave up 6 bases and J gave up 3 bases; unmatched junction bases: 7. The CDR3 DNA sequence: TGTGCCAGCAGACAGGGGCTAGGGGACACTGAAGCTTTCTTT. Translation gives CASRQGLGDTEAFF.

The V call is TRBV5-1, the J call TRBJ2-7, with TRBD1 matching over 7 bases. This CDR3 spans 14 amino acids. The germline gives CDR1 SGHRS, CDR2 YFSETQ. With 1 base clipped from V and 0 bases from J, the junction kept 1 base outside the gene matches. The CDR3 bases are TGCGCCAGCAGCTTGACAGGGGTCTCCTACGAGCAGTACTTC. The encoded protein is CASSLTGVSYEQYF.

The V and J genes are TRBV7-9 and TRBJ1-1; D is uncertain. V lost 6 bases and J 2 bases, leaving 13 bases between the germline ends. Looked up from germline, CDR1 is SEHNR and CDR2 is FQNEAQ (reference sequence). CDR3 size: 14 residues. The CDR3 loop reads CASRGGQLNTEAFF. The CDR3 coding sequence is TGTGCCAGCAGGGGTGGGCAACTTAACACTGAAGCTTTCTTT.